One sample yielded the 8 T cell receptor beta chains listed below, sequenced in a study of blood T cells in healthy people across ages. A sample-barcoded 5' primer and a J-beta primer mix were used in a second PCR of roughly 6 to 11 cycles. MiXCR, applied by TCRdb to the 5' RACE reads, yields one record per CDR3 protein. The table shows about 760,000 distinct CDR3 sequences, with about 25% occurring only once. These sequences were also reported in another study, on T cells of mothers and their children.

The sample consisted of blood. Source of these receptors: a boy between 10 and 17 years old in good health.

This chain links TRBV5-1 with TRBJ2-3; weak D call: TRBD2 (7 bases). Germline values: CDR1 SGHRS, CDR2 YFSETQ. V lost 3 bases to trimming and J lost 8 bases, with 13 bases between them. The CDR3 has 13 amino acids. CDR3 in DNA: TGCGCCAGCAGCTGGTCGGGGGGCGGTACGCAGTATTTT. Encoded protein: CASSWSGGGTQYF.

This clonotype was seen a handful of times. The V gene is TRBV2, the J gene TRBJ2-1, with 7 bases identical to TRBD2. Germline lookup yields CDR1 SNHLY and CDR2 FYNNEI. The CDR3 is made up of 14 amino acids. V was clipped by 4 bases and J by 9 bases; unmatched bases: 9. The CDR3 loop is CASSAIAERGEQFF. In DNA, the CDR3 is TGTGCCAGCAGTGCAATTGCAGAGCGGGGTGAGCAGTTCTTC.

The V and J genes are TRBV7-9 and TRBJ2-5; D is unresolved. The DNA end favors TRBJ2-1, so the J call may be wrong. CDR3 size: 12 residues. The germline gives CDR1 SEHNR, CDR2 FQNEAQ (reference sequence). The CDR3 here is CASSLMDDEQFF. The CDR3 DNA reads TGTGCCAGCAGCTTAATGGACGATGAGCAGTTCTTC.

The chain uses TRBV6-2 or TRBV6-3 and TRBJ2-7; D remains ambiguous. The CDR3 runs 13 residues. Trimming stripped 0 bases from V and 5 bases from J, with 8 bases between. Germline values: CDR1 MNHEY, CDR2 SVGEGT. CDR3 nucleotide sequence: TGTGCCAGCAGTTACTCGATAGTCCACGAGCAGTACTTC. This translates into CASSYSIVHEQYF.

This clonotype showed up just once. V usage is TRBV27 and J usage is TRBJ1-1; TRBD1 is a possible D gene (5 bases). The V end lost 6 bases, the J end lost 1 base, and 12 bases lay between the germline ends. The length of the CDR3 is 14 residues. Germline loops: CDR1 MNHEY, CDR2 SMNVEV (reference sequence). The CDR3 region has the DNA TGTGCCAGCAGGGAAGGAGGGGCGAACACTGAAGCTTTCTTT. Translating it yields CASREGGANTEAFF.

This clonotype was counted a few times. The V gene is TRBV29-1, the J gene TRBJ2-7, with D unresolved. The germline V gene has CDR1 SQVTM and CDR2 ANQGSEA. The length of the CDR3 is 14 residues. V lost 0 bases, J lost 2 bases, and 11 bases lay in between. The CDR3, as DNA: TGCAGCGTTGAAGATCGGGCAAGACCCTACGAGCAGTACTTC. Encoded protein: CSVEDRARPYEQYF.

Only a few counts were recorded for this clonotype. The CDR3 sequence: CASSPRLAGGETQYF. The CDR3 DNA reads TGTGCCAGCAGTCCCCGACTAGCGGGAGGAGAGACCCAGTACTTC. The chain uses TRBV12-3 or TRBV12-4 and TRBJ2-5; 13 bases line up with TRBD2. CDR3 length: 15 residues. V gave up 5 bases and J gave up 4 bases; unmatched junction bases: 4.

The chain has TRBV2 and TRBJ2-3, with D uncertain. The CDR3 consists of 13 residues. CDR1 is SNHLY and CDR2 is FYNNEI in the germline V gene. V dropped 5 bases and J dropped 6 bases, with 12 bases sitting between them. The CDR3 here is CASSRNLEDTQYF. DNA of the CDR3: TGTGCCAGCAGTAGAAACCTAGAGGATACGCAGTATTTT.